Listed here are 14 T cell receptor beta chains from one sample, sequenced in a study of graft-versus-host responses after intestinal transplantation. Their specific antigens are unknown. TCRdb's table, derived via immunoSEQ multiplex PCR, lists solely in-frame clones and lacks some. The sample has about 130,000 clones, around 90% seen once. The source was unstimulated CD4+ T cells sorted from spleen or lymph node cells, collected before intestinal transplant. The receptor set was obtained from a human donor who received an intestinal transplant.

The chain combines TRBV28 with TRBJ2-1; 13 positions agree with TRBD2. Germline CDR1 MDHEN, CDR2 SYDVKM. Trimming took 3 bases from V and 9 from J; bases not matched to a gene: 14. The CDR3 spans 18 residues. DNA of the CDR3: TGTGCCAGCAGTTTCTTCCCTTTGACTAGCGGGAGGAATAGTGAGCAGTTCTTC. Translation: CASSFFPLTSGRNSEQFF.

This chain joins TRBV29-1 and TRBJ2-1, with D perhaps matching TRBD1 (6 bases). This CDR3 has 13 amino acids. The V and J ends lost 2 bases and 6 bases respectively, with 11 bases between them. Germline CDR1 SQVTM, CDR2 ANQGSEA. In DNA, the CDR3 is TGCAGCGTTGAAATAACAGGGATCAATGAGCAGTTCTTC. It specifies CSVEITGINEQFF.

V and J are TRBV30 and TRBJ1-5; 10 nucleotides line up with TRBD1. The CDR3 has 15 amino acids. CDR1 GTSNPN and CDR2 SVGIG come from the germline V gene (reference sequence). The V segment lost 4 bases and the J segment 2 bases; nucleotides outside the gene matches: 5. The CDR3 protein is CAWKVGTGGNQPQHF. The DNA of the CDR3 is TGTGCCTGGAAAGTCGGGACAGGGGGCAATCAGCCCCAGCATTTT.

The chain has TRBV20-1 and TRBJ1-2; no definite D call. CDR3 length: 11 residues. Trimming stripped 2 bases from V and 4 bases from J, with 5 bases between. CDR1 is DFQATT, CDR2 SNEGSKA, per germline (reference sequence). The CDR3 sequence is CSARQIYGYTF. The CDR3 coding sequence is TGCAGTGCTAGACAAATCTATGGCTACACCTTC.

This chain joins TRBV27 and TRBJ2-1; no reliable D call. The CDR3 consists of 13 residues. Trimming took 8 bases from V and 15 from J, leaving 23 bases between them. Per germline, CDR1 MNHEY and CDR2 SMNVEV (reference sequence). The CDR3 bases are TGTGCCAGCTCGGGTCTAACAAGCCCCTCCTCGTTCTTC. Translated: CASSGLTSPSSFF.

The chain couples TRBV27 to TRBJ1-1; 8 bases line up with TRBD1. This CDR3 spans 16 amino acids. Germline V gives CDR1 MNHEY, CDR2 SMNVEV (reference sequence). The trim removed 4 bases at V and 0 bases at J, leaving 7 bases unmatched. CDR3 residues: CASSSPTDRVNTEAFF. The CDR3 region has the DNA TGTGCCAGCAGTTCCCCAACGGACAGGGTGAACACTGAAGCTTTCTTT.

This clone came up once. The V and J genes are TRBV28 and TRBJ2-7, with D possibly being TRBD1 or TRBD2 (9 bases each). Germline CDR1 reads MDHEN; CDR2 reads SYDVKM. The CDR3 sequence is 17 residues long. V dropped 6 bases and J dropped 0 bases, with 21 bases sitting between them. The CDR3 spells CASRNLAGTGSSYEQYF. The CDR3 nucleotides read TGTGCCAGCAGGAACCTAGCGGGGACAGGGAGCTCCTACGAGCAGTACTTC.

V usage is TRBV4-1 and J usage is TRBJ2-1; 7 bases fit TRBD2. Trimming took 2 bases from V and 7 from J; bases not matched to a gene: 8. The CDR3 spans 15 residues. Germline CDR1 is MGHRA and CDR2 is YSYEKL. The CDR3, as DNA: TGCGCCAGCAGCCAACAAAGCGGGAAGGTGAATGAGCAGTTCTTC. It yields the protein CASSQQSGKVNEQFF.

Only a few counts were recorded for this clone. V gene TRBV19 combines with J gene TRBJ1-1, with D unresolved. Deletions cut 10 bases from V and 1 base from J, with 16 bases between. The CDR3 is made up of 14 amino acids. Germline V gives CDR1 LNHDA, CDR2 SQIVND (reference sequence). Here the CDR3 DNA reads TGTGCCACCCAAACCGGTCCGGAGAACACTGAAGCTTTCTTT. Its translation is CATQTGPENTEAFF.

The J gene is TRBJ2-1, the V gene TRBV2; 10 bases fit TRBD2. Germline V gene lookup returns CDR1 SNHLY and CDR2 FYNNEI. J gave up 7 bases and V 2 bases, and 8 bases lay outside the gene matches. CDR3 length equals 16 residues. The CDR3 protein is CASSEFKETSGNEQFF. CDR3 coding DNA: TGTGCCAGCAGTGAATTCAAAGAGACTAGCGGGAATGAGCAGTTCTTC.

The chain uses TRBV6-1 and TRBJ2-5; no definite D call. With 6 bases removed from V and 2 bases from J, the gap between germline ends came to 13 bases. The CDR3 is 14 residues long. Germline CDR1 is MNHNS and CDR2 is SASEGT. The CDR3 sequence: CASSSRTWQETQYF. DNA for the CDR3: TGTGCCAGCAGCAGCCGGACGTGGCAAGAGACCCAGTACTTC.

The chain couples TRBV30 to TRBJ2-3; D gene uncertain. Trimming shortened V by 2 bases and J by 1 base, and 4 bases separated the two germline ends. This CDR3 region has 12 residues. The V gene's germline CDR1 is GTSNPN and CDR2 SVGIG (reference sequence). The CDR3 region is CAWSFGTDTQYF. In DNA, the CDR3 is TGTGCCTGGAGTTTCGGCACAGATACGCAGTATTTT.

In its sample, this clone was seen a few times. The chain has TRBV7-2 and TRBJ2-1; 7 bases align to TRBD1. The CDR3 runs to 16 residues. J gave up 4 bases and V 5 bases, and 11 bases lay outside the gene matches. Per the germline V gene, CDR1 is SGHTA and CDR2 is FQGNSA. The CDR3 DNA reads TGTGCCAGCAGCCGTCTCTGGGGACAGCGTTACAATGAGCAGTTCTTC. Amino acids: CASSRLWGQRYNEQFF.

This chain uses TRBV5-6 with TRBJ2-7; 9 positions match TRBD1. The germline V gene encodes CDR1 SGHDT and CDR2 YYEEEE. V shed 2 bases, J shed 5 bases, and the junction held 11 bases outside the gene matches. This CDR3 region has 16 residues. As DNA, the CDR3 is TGTGCCAGCAGCTTACTAGCAGGACAGGGGATCCACGAGCAGTACTTC. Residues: CASSLLAGQGIHEQYF.